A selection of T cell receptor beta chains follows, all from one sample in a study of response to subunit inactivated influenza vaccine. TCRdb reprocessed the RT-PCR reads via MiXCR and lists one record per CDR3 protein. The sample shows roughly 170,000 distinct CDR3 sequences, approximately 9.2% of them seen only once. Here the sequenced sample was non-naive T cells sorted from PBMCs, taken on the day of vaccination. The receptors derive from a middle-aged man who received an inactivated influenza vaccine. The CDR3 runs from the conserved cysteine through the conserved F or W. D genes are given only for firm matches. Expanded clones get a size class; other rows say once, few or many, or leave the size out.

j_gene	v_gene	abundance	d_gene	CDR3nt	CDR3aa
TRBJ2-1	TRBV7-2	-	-	TGTGCCAGCAGCCCATGGCCCAATGAGCAGTTCTTC	CASSPWPNEQFF
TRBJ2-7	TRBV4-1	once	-	TGCGCCAGCAGCCAGCGGGGACGAGGCTACGAGCAGTACTTC	CASSQRGRGYEQYF
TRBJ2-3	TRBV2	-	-	TGTGCCAGCAGAGTGGCTAGCGGCACAGATACGCAGTATTTT	CASRVASGTDTQYF
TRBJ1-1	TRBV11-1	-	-	TGTGCCAGCAGCTTAGCGCAGGACAGATCCACTGAAGCTTTCTTT	CASSLAQDRSTEAFF
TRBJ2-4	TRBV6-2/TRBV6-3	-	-	TGTGCCAGCAGGCTACCTGGGGGTGACATTCAGTACTTC	CASRLPGGDIQYF
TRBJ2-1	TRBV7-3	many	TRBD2	TGTGCCAGCAGCTTACTCGGACTAGCGGGAGAGCAGTTCTTC	CASSLLGLAGEQFF
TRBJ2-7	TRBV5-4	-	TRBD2	TGTGCCAGCAGCTCCAGGACTAGCTCCTACGAGCAGTACTTC	CASSSRTSSYEQYF
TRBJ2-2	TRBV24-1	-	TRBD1	TGTGCCACCAGTGATACCTCGGGACAGGGATTGAACACCGGGGAGCTGTTTTTT	CATSDTSGQGLNTGELFF
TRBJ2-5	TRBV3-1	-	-	TGTGCCAGCGATCTGCCAGGGACATCCTTCCGGTACTTC	CASDLPGTSFRYF
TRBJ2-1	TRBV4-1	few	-	TGCGCCAGCAGCCACGACCACCCGAGCTCCTACAATGAGCAGTTCTTC	CASSHDHPSSYNEQFF
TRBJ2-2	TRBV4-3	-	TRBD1	TGCGCCAGCAGCCAAGTGGGACAGGGGACCGGGGAGCTGTTTTTT	CASSQVGQGTGELFF
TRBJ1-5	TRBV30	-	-	TGTGCCTGGAGTGTGGGGGTTATTCAGCCCCAGCATTTT	CAWSVGVIQPQHF
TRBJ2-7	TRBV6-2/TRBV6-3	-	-	TGTGCCAGCAGTGGCTACGAGCAGTACTTC	CASSGYEQYF
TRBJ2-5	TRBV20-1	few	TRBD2	TGCAGTGCTAGAGTTGCTAGCGGGTCACGAGGGACCCAGTACTTC	CSARVASGSRGTQYF
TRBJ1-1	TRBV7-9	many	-	TGTGCCAGCAGCTTTGGGCAGGGGGAAGCTTTCTTT	CASSFGQGEAFF
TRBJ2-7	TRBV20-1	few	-	TGCAGTGCTAGAGATCAAGGGGGCCTAGCGCCCAAGTCCCCCTACGAGCAGTACTTC	CSARDQGGLAPKSPYEQYF
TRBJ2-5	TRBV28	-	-	TGTGCCAGCAGCTGGGGCCGCGAGACCCAGTACTTC	CASSWGRETQYF
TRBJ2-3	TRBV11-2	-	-	TGTGCCAGCAGCCCTACCCGGGGCACAGATACGCAGTATTTT	CASSPTRGTDTQYF
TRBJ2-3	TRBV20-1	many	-	TGCAGTGCTAGACGTGCCGCGGATACGCAGTATTTT	CSARRAADTQYF
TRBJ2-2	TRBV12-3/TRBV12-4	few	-	TGTGCCATAAGAAGAAGACTGCCGAACACCGGGGAGCTGTTTTTT	CAIRRRLPNTGELFF
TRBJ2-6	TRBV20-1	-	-	TGCAGTGCTCACCAGGGGTCGGGGGCTGGGGCCAACGTCCTGACTTTC	CSAHQGSGAGANVLTF
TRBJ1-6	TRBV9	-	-	TGTGCCAGCAGCGTAGACATGGACAGAACACTATCACCCCTCCACTTT	CASSVDMDRTLSPLHF
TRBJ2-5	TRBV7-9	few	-	TGTGCCAGCAGCTTCAGAGGCAGGGGAGGTGAGACCCAGTACTTC	CASSFRGRGGETQYF
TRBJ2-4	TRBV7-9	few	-	TGTGCCAGCACAAAGCCGGCTGCCAAAAACATTCAGTACTTC	CASTKPAAKNIQYF
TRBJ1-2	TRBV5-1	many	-	TGCGCCAGCAGCCCAGACACCTATGGCTACACCTTC	CASSPDTYGYTF
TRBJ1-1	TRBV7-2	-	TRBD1	TGTGCCAGCAGCGCCGGACAGGTGAACACTGAAGCTTTCTTT	CASSAGQVNTEAFF
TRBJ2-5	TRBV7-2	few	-	TGTGCCAGCAGCTTAGAAGGAGAGGCCTGGGAGACCCAGTACTTC	CASSLEGEAWETQYF
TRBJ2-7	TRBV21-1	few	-	TGTGCCAGCAGCGTCCGGGACAGTCTCCCCTCCTCCTACGAGCAGTACTTC	CASSVRDSLPSSYEQYF
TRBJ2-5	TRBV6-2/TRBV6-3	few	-	TGTGCCAGCAGTTACTCGGGTACCCCAGAGACCCAGTACTTC	CASSYSGTPETQYF
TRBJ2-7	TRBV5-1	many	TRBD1	TGCGCCAGCAGCTTGGGGCAGGGGGCTTCCTACGAGCAGTACTTC	CASSLGQGASYEQYF
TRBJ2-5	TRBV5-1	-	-	TGCGCCAGCAGCCGGGGTAGGGCAGCTCAAGAGACCCAGTACTTC	CASSRGRAAQETQYF
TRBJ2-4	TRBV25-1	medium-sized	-	TGTGCCAGCAGTGAATATTCCGGGACCAAAAACATTCAGTACTTC	CASSEYSGTKNIQYF
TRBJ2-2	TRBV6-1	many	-	TGTGCCAGCAGTGAAGGCAGGGCAGAACTGAACACCGGGGAGCTGTTTTTT	CASSEGRAELNTGELFF
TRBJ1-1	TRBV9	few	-	TGTGCCAGCAGCGTAGGTCGTTCGGGCACTGAAGCTTTCTTT	CASSVGRSGTEAFF
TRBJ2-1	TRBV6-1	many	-	TGTGCCAGCAGAGAACAGGGCCATGAGCAGTTCTTC	CASREQGHEQFF
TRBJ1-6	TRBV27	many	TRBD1	TGTGCCAGCAGTTTGGGCCAGGGGGATAATTCACCCCTCCACTTT	CASSLGQGDNSPLHF
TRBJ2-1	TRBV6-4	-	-	TGTGCCAGCAGTGACTCCTTGTCGGGGTACAATGAGCAGTTCTTC	CASSDSLSGYNEQFF
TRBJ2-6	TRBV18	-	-	TGTGCCAGCTCACCCTGGCGGCCTGAGTACTCTGGGGCCAACGTCCTGACTTTC	CASSPWRPEYSGANVLTF
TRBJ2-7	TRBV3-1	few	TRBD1	TGTGCCAGCAGCCTGCGAAGTCGACAGGGCCACGAGCAGTACTTC	CASSLRSRQGHEQYF
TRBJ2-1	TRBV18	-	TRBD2	TGTGCCAGCTCCCCCGGACTAGCGGGGGGGTGGAATGAGCAGTTCTTC	CASSPGLAGGWNEQFF
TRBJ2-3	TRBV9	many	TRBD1	TGTGCCAGCAGCGAAAGGACAGGGGCGAACACAGATACGCAGTATTTT	CASSERTGANTDTQYF
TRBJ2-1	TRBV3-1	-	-	TGTGCCTGCAGCAAGCAAGTAGCCACGGATGGATTCAATGAGCAGTTCTTC	CACSKQVATDGFNEQFF